Only a few counts were recorded for the clone carrying this TCR beta chain. Its antigen remains unidentified. The data were taken from a study of cytomegalovirus exposure and HLA in healthy donors. Primers for the PCR totalled 60 Vbeta and 13 Jbeta. Profiling relied on immunoSEQ multiplex PCR, and the TCRdb table lists in-frame clones only, not all of them. Here the sample spans 110,000 or so clones, just under 75% being singletons. This CDR3 is built from 15 residues. Germline CDR1 and CDR2: SGHVS and FQNEAQ. V lost 3 bases, J lost 4 bases, and 12 bases lay in between. Donors were nominally healthy when sampled, though unrecorded immune exposures were likely. Whole-study results and caveats: Confirmation was obtained in vitro that three CMV-associated chains are specific for CMV antigens. In the analysis, some V segments, TRBV6-2 and TRBV6-3 included, were excluded as indistinguishable.

The V call is TRBV7-8, the J call TRBJ1-4; a weak D match, TRBD1 (6 bases). The sample taken for sequencing was PBMCs. The sequence came from a human donor in good health. Here the CDR3 DNA reads TGTGCCAGCAGCTTCACCGGGACAAGTAATGAAAAACTGTTTTTT. Amino acids: CASSFTGTSNEKLFF.